The subject of this entry is one T cell receptor (beta chain). The data are from a study of PD-1 blockade in classical Hodgkin lymphoma. Repertoires were generated with immunoSEQ multiplex PCR, while TCRdb's copy carries only in-frame clones and drops some. The table has around 25,000 clones, less than 75% seen once. Time point reported: cycle 4 day 1 (C4D1), after five to seven weeks of nivolumab. Brentuximab vedotin exposure varied, and every patient relapsed after autologous stem cell transplantation. The receptor's source is a human donor with classical Hodgkin lymphoma. The sequencing used peripheral blood mononuclear cells (PBMCs), collected before the fourth cycle of nivolumab.

The CDR3 loop is CASSRIGQGGETQYF. CDR3 nucleotides: TGTGCCAGCAGTAGAATCGGACAGGGCGGAGAGACCCAGTACTTC. The chain carries TRBV28 and TRBJ2-5; 8 nucleotides align to TRBD1. There are 15 residues in the CDR3. Germline loops: CDR1 MDHEN, CDR2 SYDVKM. The V gene end was trimmed by 5 bases and the J gene end by 4 bases; junction bases not matched to a gene: 9.